Each of the 13 T cell receptor beta chains below was sequenced from the same sample in a study of PD-1 blockade in classical Hodgkin lymphoma. Profiled with immunoSEQ multiplex PCR; TCRdb holds only in-frame clones, not every one. Of tens of thousands of clones in the sample, over 90% were seen once. Time point defined: newly diagnosed, previously untreated cHL patient sample. Source material: peripheral blood mononuclear cells (PBMCs). The receptor set was obtained from a human donor with classical Hodgkin lymphoma.

The CDR3 loop is CASSQPLYPAKNIQYF. The DNA for the CDR3 is TGTGCCAGCAGCCAACCACTCTACCCGGCCAAAAACATTCAGTACTTC. This chain joins TRBV4-2 and TRBJ2-4; the D is unclear. This CDR3 has 16 residues. Trimming took off 2 bases at V and 1 base at J, with 12 bases between the two ends. Per germline, CDR1 LGHNA and CDR2 YNFKEQ.

The chain recombines TRBV10-3 with TRBJ2-7; possible D gene TRBD2, 6 bases. Germline V CDR1 and CDR2: ENHRY, SYGVKD. Trimming removed 2 bases at V and 2 bases at J, with 7 bases between. This CDR3 is built from 13 residues. CDR3 residues: CAISEAGPYEQYF. The CDR3 DNA sequence: TGTGCCATCAGTGAGGCGGGGCCCTACGAGCAGTACTTC.

The V call is TRBV18, the J call TRBJ1-6; 7 bases line up with TRBD1. There are 15 residues in the CDR3. Germline loops: CDR1 KGHSH, CDR2 LQKENI. V lost 4 bases and J lost 5; bases outside the gene matches: 5. CDR3 sequence reads: CASSQGQNDNSPLHF. The CDR3 region has the DNA TGTGCCAGCTCACAGGGACAGAACGATAATTCACCCCTCCACTTT.

The chain joins TRBV7-9 to TRBJ1-4; TRBD1 might be the D (5 bases). Germline V gene sequence: CDR1 SEHNR, CDR2 FQNEAQ (reference sequence). The CDR3 has 15 amino acids. V was pared by 2 bases and J by 8 bases, with 15 bases between. The CDR3 DNA reads TGTGCCAGCAGCTTAAGGGGATCCGGGGGAGAAAAACTGTTTTTT. Translation gives CASSLRGSGGEKLFF.

The chain uses TRBV7-2 and TRBJ2-5; maybe TRBD2 (6 bases). CDR1 SGHTA and CDR2 FQGNSA come from the germline V gene. The CDR3 consists of 15 residues. V lost 5 bases and J 7 bases, leaving 20 bases between the germline ends. CDR3 nucleotide sequence: TGTGCCAGCAGCCAACGGGACCGGGAGTTTGGGACCCAGTACTTC. Translating it yields CASSQRDREFGTQYF.

V is TRBV18 and J is TRBJ2-7, with D uncertain. The V end lost 6 bases, the J end lost 1 base, and 13 bases lay between the germline ends. The CDR3 has 14 amino acids. Germline-derived CDR1 and CDR2 are KGHSH and LQKENI. The CDR3 is CASSPMPSSYEQYF. DNA of the CDR3: TGTGCCAGCTCCCCCATGCCTTCTTCCTACGAGCAGTACTTC.

The V gene is TRBV14, the J gene TRBJ2-7; D could derive from TRBD1 or TRBD2 (5 bases each). Trimming stripped 4 bases from V and 7 bases from J, with 23 bases between. CDR1 is SGHDN and CDR2 is FVKESK in the germline V gene. The CDR3 runs 16 residues. In DNA, the CDR3 is TGTGCCAGCAGCCCTCCCGGGACCAGAGCCTTGAGGGAGCAGTACTTC. This sequence encodes CASSPPGTRALREQYF.

This sequence joins TRBV14 and TRBJ2-1; 9 nucleotides match TRBD2. The trim removed 2 bases at V and 7 bases at J, leaving 9 bases unmatched. The germline V gene has CDR1 SGHDN and CDR2 FVKESK. This CDR3 is built from 16 residues. In DNA form, the CDR3 reads TGTGCCAGCAGCCAACAAGCGGGGGGCCTCCGAAATGAGCAGTTCTTC. It translates to CASSQQAGGLRNEQFF.

The CDR3 is CATPKEFPDGGAGEQFF. DNA of the CDR3: TGTGCCACTCCAAAGGAGTTTCCCGACGGGGGGGCCGGTGAGCAGTTCTTC. This rearrangement joins TRBV4-2 to TRBJ2-1, with 8 bases matching TRBD2. CDR3 size: 17 residues. With V trimmed by 10 bases and J by 9 bases, 23 bases remained unmatched. In germline, CDR1 is LGHNA, CDR2 YNFKEQ.

This chain links TRBV5-1 with TRBJ2-3, with D unclear. Germline CDR1 SGHRS, CDR2 YFSETQ. The ends were cut back, 1 base at V and 6 bases at J, with 9 bases in the middle. This CDR3 comprises 13 residues. DNA for the CDR3: TGCGCCAGCAGCTTGACTGGTGGGGATACGCAGTATTTT. This translates into CASSLTGGDTQYF. Variable domain in full (rest from reference TRBV5-1 and TRBJ2-3): KAGVTQTPRYLIKTRGQQVTLSCSPISGHRSVSWYQQTPGQGLQFLFEYFSETQRNKGNFPGRFSGRQFSNSRSEMNVSTLELGDSALYLCASSLTGGDTQYFGPGTRLTVL.

V is TRBV18 and J is TRBJ2-3, with D perhaps matching TRBD1 (5 bases). CDR1 is KGHSH, CDR2 LQKENI, per germline. CDR3 length: 17 amino acids. Trimming pared 3 bases from V and 1 base from J, leaving 17 bases between. Written as DNA, the CDR3 is TGTGCCAGCTCACCTTCCCTAGGGGCGAAGGGCACAGATACGCAGTATTTT. Translation gives CASSPSLGAKGTDTQYF.

The chain carries TRBV9 and TRBJ1-3, with TRBD1 as a possible D gene (5 bases). This CDR3 is 17 amino acids long. V was cut by 3 bases and J by 0 bases, with 16 bases left in between. The germline gives CDR1 SGDLS, CDR2 YYNGEE. The CDR3 bases are TGTGCCAGCAGCGCCTCAGGGAGGCAAAGCTCTGGAAACACCATATATTTT. It translates to CASSASGRQSSGNTIYF.

The chain joins TRBV30 to TRBJ2-2; D may be TRBD1 (7 bases). From germline, CDR1 is GTSNPN and CDR2 SVGIG (reference sequence). V shed 2 bases and J shed 5 bases, with 12 bases lying between them. CDR3 length: 14 residues. DNA of the CDR3: TGTGCCTGGAGTTTTGCAGGGGGGACCGGGGAGCTGTTTTTT. This encodes CAWSFAGGTGELFF. The complete variable domain, with remaining parts taken from reference TRBV30 and TRBJ2-2, reads SQTIHQWPATLVQPVGSPLSLECTVEGTSNPNLYWYRQAAGRGLQLLFYSVGIGQISSEVPQNLSASRPQDRQFILSSKKLLLSDSGFYLCAWSFAGGTGELFFGEGSRLTVL.